The T cell receptor beta chain described here comes from a study of T-cell reconstitution after alpha-beta-depleted transplantation in children. Molecular barcoding with unique molecular identifiers was used for the TCRbeta library. TCRdb reprocessed the PCR reads with MiXCR, giving one entry per CDR3 protein. The data show some 300,000 distinct CDR3 sequences, 6.5% to 9% seen once. This clonotype was seen repeatedly, ten times or more. What it binds is unknown. Study conclusions and caveats: Surviving recipient T cells and thymic progenitors underlay high day-60 TCRbeta diversity in some patients. Several hundred rapidly expanded clones from non-depleted graft cells reportedly supplied alpha-beta T cells about two months post-transplant. By one year post-transplant, T-cell counts and diversity largely arose from T cells that were newly produced.

Trimming cost V 5 bases and J 0 bases; bases outside gene matches: 4. The CDR3 has 15 residues. The sequence was collected from a female patient between 2 and 15 years old who had a stem cell transplant for Fanconi anemia, so the T cells may come from the graft donor. Here the sequenced sample was peripheral blood, taken 360 days after TCRalphabeta/CD19-depleted stem cell transplant. The chain is built from TRBV12-3 or TRBV12-4 and TRBJ2-7, with 10 bases that match TRBD2. The CDR3 protein is CASSLLAGVSYEQYF. DNA for the CDR3: TGTGCCAGCAGTCTCCTAGCGGGGGTCTCCTACGAGCAGTACTTC.